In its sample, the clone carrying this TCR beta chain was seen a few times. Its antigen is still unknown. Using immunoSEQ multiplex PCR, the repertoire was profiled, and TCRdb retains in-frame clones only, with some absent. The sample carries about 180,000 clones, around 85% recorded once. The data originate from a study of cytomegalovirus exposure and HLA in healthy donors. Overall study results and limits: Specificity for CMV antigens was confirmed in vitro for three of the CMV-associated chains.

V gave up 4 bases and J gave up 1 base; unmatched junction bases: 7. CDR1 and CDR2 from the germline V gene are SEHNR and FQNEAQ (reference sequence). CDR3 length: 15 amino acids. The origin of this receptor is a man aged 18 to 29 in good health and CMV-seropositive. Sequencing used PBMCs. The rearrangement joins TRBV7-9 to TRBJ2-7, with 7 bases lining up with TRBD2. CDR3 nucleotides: TGTGCCAGCAGCTCCGCGGGGGTGGGTTCCTACGAGCAGTACTTC. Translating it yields CASSSAGVGSYEQYF. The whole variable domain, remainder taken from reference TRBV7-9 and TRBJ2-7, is DTGVSQNPRHKITKRGQNVTFRCDPISEHNRLYWYRQTLGQGPEFLTYFQNEAQLEKSRLLSDRFSAERPKGSFSTLEIQRTEQGDSAMYLCASSSAGVGSYEQYFGPGTRLTVT.